The T cell receptor beta chain described here comes from a study of cytomegalovirus exposure and HLA in healthy donors (dated by TCRdb to 2016 to 2017). Describing the broader study: According to an earlier analysis of a few hundred of the donors, 200 million or so T cells yielded 120 million or so unique TCR beta sequences and around 280 Gb of sequence data. Roughly 300 gigabases of sequencing data and around 85 million unique TCR sequences made up an early release that covered approximately 620 HLA-typed donors. The genetic ancestry cluster associated with self-reported Caucasian donors included around 76% of the roughly 400 genotyped donors. The study aimed to test whether signatures of past pathogen exposure could be identified by cataloging public T cell receptors. The T cell repertoires of 670 or so subjects were profiled by immunosequencing and related to cytomegalovirus serostatus. In addition to the first cohort of hundreds of subjects, a separate validation cohort of 120 different subjects was used. To predict cytomegalovirus infection status, the study brought together high-throughput TCR immunosequencing, statistical association of individual TCRs with disease status, and machine learning. To study patterns of TCR occurrence, a later analysis re-analyzed previously published TCR beta repertoires from 650 to 750 donors and added high-resolution HLA genotyping. In the later analysis, no new phenotypic data were used to find candidate immune exposures; instead, reliance was placed on TCR beta sequences and their occurrence across donors. An earlier analysis of some 500 of the donors applied high-throughput TCR beta sequencing to assess whether each TCR beta V gene segment acted as functional or pseudogenic. Donor age, sex, ethnicity and CMV serostatus were compiled together with the repertoire data. A later genetic analysis took genome-wide SNP genotypes for about three fifths of the 666 donors and used that subset as a discovery cohort. All discovery cohort repertoires had been generated on a single sequencing platform. HLA typing covered class I and class II loci at four-digit resolution. The number of donors typed differed by locus, with roughly 629-640 for A, B, C, DRB1 and DQB1, 522 for DQA1, nearly 610 for DPA1, and 450 to 480 for DPB1. Four or five DR-DQ haplotypes were handled as single units for association and clustering because linkage in the cohort was strong. Across 398 genotyped donors of the cohort, an average of about 250,000 unique TCR beta nucleotide sequences per donor were sequenced, and approximately 17% of those sequences were non-productive.

Comments on this clone: Its target antigen remains unknown. No much larger clone is present one base from it, and per-base qualities are unavailable.

The germline ends are 11 bases apart after V is trimmed by 4 bases and J by 1 base. The CDR3, cysteine through phenylalanine, is 14 amino acids long. The entry retains the CDR3 DNA only, 42 bases that are in frame from base 1. CDR1 SGHNT and CDR2 YYREEE were looked up in the germline V gene (reference sequence). Library construction relied on the immunoSEQ multiplex PCR assay. For the multiplex PCR, a mixture combining 60 forward primers for TCR Vbeta segments and 13 reverse primers for TCR Jbeta segments was used. The CDR3 region of rearranged TCR beta genes was amplified from genomic DNA with a multiplex PCR assay. The Illumina HiSeq System was used to sequence the amplified TCR beta libraries as 87-base-pair reads. The paper's data handling went like this. Across the roughly 670 repertoires, a later analysis counted about 81 million unique TCR beta chains, around 11 million of which were shared by at least two donors. To remove PCR and sequencing errors, raw reads were error-corrected and collapsed into unique sequences using a nearest-neighbor algorithm that merged closely related sequences. V, D and J gene segments were assigned by aligning CDR3 sequences to IMGT reference sequences. For a sequence to be retained, a match of at least six nucleotides was required to both a V gene segment and a J gene segment. Rearrangements were called productive when the CDR3 lacked stop codons and stayed in frame with V and J; all others were non-productive. CDR3 was defined according to IMGT convention as the region running from the second conserved V-encoded cysteine to the conserved J-encoded phenylalanine. The earlier analysis of 500 to 750 of the donors excluded any sequence lacking an unambiguous match to a single V gene segment. An earlier analysis of a few hundred of the donors called V segments functional above 56.7% productive rearrangements and segregating when the between-donor standard deviation exceeded 5%. A statistical classification framework was developed to diagnose cytomegalovirus status using the catalog of TCR beta chain sequences. A later analysis assigned V and J genes by comparing TCR nucleotide sequences with IMGT/GENE-DB human TR gene sequences. The TCRdist pipeline was used in a later analysis to assign CDR3 sequences and most-parsimonious VDJ recombination scenarios. In a later analysis, each TCR beta chain was defined by its CDR3 amino acid sequence together with its V-gene family, and reads without a unique V-gene family were excluded. To address suspected cross-contamination and a sequencing artifact, a later analysis removed a few hundred highly shared, low-generation-probability nucleotide sequences. A later analysis calculated a clonal expansion index for each public chain from normalized within-repertoire ranks of inferred template counts. In a later analysis, generation probabilities were computed with a VDJ recombination model fitted to out-of-frame rearrangements, and the resulting probabilities were checked against IGoR. A later analysis scored TCR-TCR, TCR-HLA and TCR-CMV co-occurrence with hypergeometric tests, applying a repertoire-size bias correction to TCR pairs. A later analysis estimated false discovery rates by permuting HLA or CMV assignments 20 times. In a later analysis, co-occurring TCRs were grouped using DBSCAN, with TCRdist sequence similarity added in when clustering inside HLA-allele-positive subsets. Repertoires with fewer than 30,000 or more than 120,000 public chains, plus five repertoires with anomalous nucleotide sharing, were excluded from co-occurrence clustering. In its TCRdb copy, this immuneACCESS table keeps in-frame sequences only and misses some clones. Where compared with another copy, unresolved V genes explain less than half of these, and the others have no known cause. The V and J calls and clone size are taken from that table; D and trimming were inferred from the DNA. This sample has fewer than 130,000 clones in its table, and 65% to 80% of those were observed once. Of the sample, approximately 5.3% is held by the ten largest clones.

Study-level results and caveats: A few of the identified cytomegalovirus-associated TCR beta chains were confirmed in vitro to be specific for cytomegalovirus antigens. Several of the top co-occurrence clusters appeared to be linked to parvovirus B19, influenza, CMV and Epstein-Barr virus, according to a later analysis. In an earlier analysis of some 500 of the donors, most TCR beta V segments were observed in productive rearrangements about 90% or about 30% of the time, broadly matching IMGT annotations. According to a later analysis, most CMV-associated TCR beta chains appeared to be HLA-restricted, and the HLA associations seemed to be driven largely by CMV exposure. A later genetic analysis associated a missense DCLRE1C variant with V-gene and J-gene trimming of TCR beta chains, and an independent cohort replicated the association. Most TCR sequences were seen in very few donors, while some public TCRs were found in many individuals. For the cohort, immune exposure information was limited to CMV serostatus. At a false discovery rate of 0.05, a later analysis linked 15,000 to 20,000 TCR beta sequences to specific HLA alleles. Because HLA typing was missing for some donors at each locus, association tests included only the typed subset. Correlated functional status among segregating V segments might be attributable to linkage disequilibrium, but an unknown experimental factor could not be ruled out. Because the 87-base-pair reads could not distinguish some IMGT-functional V segments, including TRBV6-2 and TRBV6-3, those segments were excluded. A later analysis found that TCR association rates varied across HLA loci, with DRB1 alleles showing the most associated TCRs and HLA-C alleles the fewest. A later analysis found that HLA-associated TCR beta chains were more clonally expanded and had lower generation probabilities than equally common non-associated chains. The sequencing pipeline was judged likely to have produced a cluster of highly shared sequence variants as a technical artifact. The authors suggested that the approach could potentially be generalized to other disease states and immunological phenotypes. According to a later genetic analysis, donors in an Asian-associated ancestry cluster had fewer N-insertions in productive TCRs than the approximately 650-donor mean. Some 15 rarely observed V segments, including chromosome 9 orphons, were excluded from the earlier analysis of almost 600 of the donors because counts were too low. Cytomegalovirus status was reported to be diagnosed by the classifier with high specificity and sensitivity in both the original and validation cohorts. Only TCR beta chains were sequenced in this cohort, and the absence of alpha or paired-chain data limited detectable features. A further reported finding was that TCR beta sequences accurately predicted the HLA-A and HLA-B alleles for most subjects in the first cohort. Assigning TCR associations to individual alleles was difficult when HLA alleles, especially DR and DQ, strongly co-occurred. Roughly uniform sequencing depth across donors was assumed in presence/absence analyses, although this assumption may not hold. The study listed approximately 150 TCR beta chains as associated with cytomegalovirus.

The cohort was made up of about 670 healthy bone marrow donors. All cohort members were sampled while nominally healthy, although unrecorded immune exposures were likely present. The donor was CMV seropositive and was included in the group of some 290 seropositive cohort members. A peripheral blood sample was collected from each donor, and TCR beta sequencing was performed on peripheral blood mononuclear cells. The Qiagen DNeasy Blood Extraction Kit was used to extract genomic DNA from the blood cell samples. The sample comprised PBMCs. The TCR originated in a female donor in good health and CMV-seropositive. This sequence uses TRBV5-4 and TRBJ1-1; the D gene remains uncertain. This receptor carries the CDR3 CASSPGGENTEAFF. The sequenced DNA: TGTGCCAGCAGCCCGGGCGGGGAGAACACTGAAGCTTTCTTT.